The T cell receptor beta chain under discussion was sequenced for a study of cytomegalovirus exposure and HLA in healthy donors. Study-level results: As immune exposure information, only CMV serostatus was available. Analysis performed later showed TCR beta chains linked to HLA being more clonally expanded than equally common others. Presence/absence analyses supposed approximately even sequencing depth among donors.

PCR was performed using 60 Vbeta and 13 Jbeta primers. Some clones are missing from TCRdb's copy, which holds only in-frame ones; the method was immunoSEQ multiplex PCR. The sample carries about 190,000 clones, roughly four fifths recorded once. Germline lookup yields CDR1 SGHRS and CDR2 YFSETQ. Trimming removed 2 bases from V and 3 bases from J, with 18 bases in between. The CDR3 contains 16 residues. Likely unrecorded immune exposures existed in these nominally healthy donors. This clone was observed once. No antigen is known for it. The V call is TRBV5-1, the J call TRBJ2-7; D gene unclear. Input material: PBMCs. This clonotype was obtained from a woman aged 25 to 39 in good health and CMV-seropositive. The CDR3 nucleotides are TGCGCCAGCAGCTTATCCTCCAGGCAGGAAGTCTACGAGCAGTACTTC. This codes for CASSLSSRQEVYEQYF.